This record looks at one T cell receptor (beta chain) sequence and its context. Per germline, CDR1 MRHNA and CDR2 SNTAGT. This CDR3 is 13 amino acids long. V gave up 2 bases and J gave up 3 bases, with 7 bases separating them. This specimen comes from a study of blood T cell repertoires in COVID-19. The repertoire was sequenced with immunoSEQ multiplex PCR; TCRdb's copy has only in-frame clones and lacks some. The sample consists of 100,000 or so clones, over 85% of them appearing once. This receptor was taken from a woman aged 45-60 years with COVID-19, enrolled during active disease. The sample taken for sequencing was peripheral blood. The genes are TRBV6-4 and TRBJ1-2; D is unresolved. The CDR3 protein is CASSDPPHYGYTF. The DNA for the CDR3 is TGTGCCAGCAGTGACCCCCCTCACTATGGCTACACCTTC.